The T cell receptor (beta chain) described here comes from a study of neurological immune-mediated disorders. Whole-study findings and limits: Among expanded clones, no CDR3 amino acid sequences were shared across subjects, a pattern suggesting private repertoires in all groups.

This clonotype was seen many times. No antigen is known for it. The J segment lost 1 base and the V segment lost 4 bases, leaving 10 bases of the junction unmatched. Germline-derived CDR1 and CDR2 are ENHRY and SYGVKD. The CDR3 runs to 16 residues. Every sequencing run produced over 170 million TCR-beta sequences that came from 15-18 subjects. MiXCR was run by TCRdb on the 5' RACE reads, yielding one entry per CDR3 protein. The table records 80,000 or so distinct CDR3 sequences, about 9.5% of them present only once. The TCR sequence derives from a man between 45 and 60 years old in good health. The sample taken for sequencing was PBMCs. This sequence joins TRBV10-3 and TRBJ2-7; TRBD1 matches 7 bases. CDR3 region: CAISGLQTGNSYEQYF. The CDR3 DNA sequence: TGTGCCATCAGTGGGCTCCAGACAGGGAATTCCTACGAGCAGTACTTC.